The 3 T cell receptor beta chains in this list originate from one sample, sequenced in a study of T cell changes during pregnancy in multiple sclerosis. Measured with immunoSEQ multiplex PCR; TCRdb has only the in-frame clones, and not every one. The table shows more than 55,000 clones, with 90% to 95% occurring only once. This specimen consisted of peripheral blood, obtained in the first trimester of pregnancy. Receptors originate from a female donor in good health, enrolled as a control in a pregnancy study.

The chain uses TRBV5-1 and TRBJ2-5; the match to TRBD1 covers 8 bases. V trimming: 3 bases; J trimming: 5 bases; junction bases outside the gene matches: 9. This CDR3 region has 15 residues. Germline CDR1 SGHRS, CDR2 YFSETQ. The CDR3 spells CASSSGQGGGETQYF. As DNA, the CDR3 is TGCGCCAGCAGCTCTGGACAGGGCGGCGGGGAGACCCAGTACTTC.

This chain uses TRBV29-1 with TRBJ2-7; possibly TRBD1 for D (7 bases). The CDR3 extends over 16 amino acids. V dropped 1 base and J dropped 3 bases, with 19 bases sitting between them. From germline, CDR1 is SQVTM and CDR2 ANQGSEA. CDR3 nucleotides: TGCAGCGTTGAAGTCGGGGCGGAGGGACAGTACTACGAGCAGTACTTC. It codes for CSVEVGAEGQYYEQYF.

The V and J genes are TRBV5-1 and TRBJ2-1, with unresolved D. Looked up from germline, CDR1 is SGHRS and CDR2 is YFSETQ. The ends were cut back, 4 bases at V and 4 bases at J, with 12 bases in the middle. The CDR3 consists of 14 residues. The CDR3 sequence is CASSPGQPYNEQFF. CDR3 nucleotides: TGCGCCAGCAGCCCTGGGCAACCATACAATGAGCAGTTCTTC.